Presented here are 29 T cell receptor beta chains from one specimen sequenced in a study of PD-L1 blockade in urothelial cancer. Time point of the sample: pretreatment peripheral blood. The table came from immunoSEQ multiplex PCR; TCRdb's copy has only in-frame clones and leaves some out. The data show tens of thousands of clones, around 86% seen once. This sample comprised PBMCs, obtained around atezolizumab (anti-PD-L1) treatment. The receptors shown here come from a man between 60 and 70 years old with urothelial cancer.

This clone was seen a handful of times. The genes are TRBV19 and TRBJ1-5, with 7 bases fitting TRBD1. V was clipped by 3 bases and J by 6 bases; unmatched bases: 8. Germline V gene lookup returns CDR1 LNHDA and CDR2 SQIVND (reference sequence). The CDR3 covers 15 residues. Written as DNA, the CDR3 is TGTGCCAGTAGTATGGGCAGGGGGTTTGGTCAGCCCCAGCATTTT. Translated: CASSMGRGFGQPQHF. Full variable domain (missing parts from reference TRBV19 and TRBJ1-5): DGGITQSPKYLFRKEGQNVTLSCEQNLNHDAMYWYRQDPGQGLRLIYYSQIVNDFQKGDIAEGYSVSREKKESFPLTVTSAQKNPTAFYLCASSMGRGFGQPQHFGDGTRLSIL.

The chain carries TRBV7-2 and TRBJ2-7, with TRBD2 as a possible D gene (5 bases). Germline V gives CDR1 SGHTA, CDR2 FQGNSA. Deletions cut 1 base from V and 3 bases from J, with 7 bases between. The CDR3 has 13 residues. As DNA, the CDR3 is TGTGCCAGCAGCTTAGTTGGACTCTACGAGCAGTACTTC. Amino acid sequence: CASSLVGLYEQYF.

The chain recombines TRBV18 with TRBJ2-3; 9 nucleotides line up with TRBD1. V dropped 1 base and J dropped 5; count of bases not matched to a gene: 10. Germline V CDR1 and CDR2: KGHSH, LQKENI. The CDR3 consists of 17 residues. This CDR3 is CASSPRRTGEVIDTQYF. Written as DNA, the CDR3 is TGTGCCAGCTCACCACGACGGACAGGGGAAGTGATAGATACGCAGTATTTT.

J is TRBJ2-1 and V is TRBV4-3; 8 bases match TRBD1. Trimming took 0 bases from V and 8 from J; bases not matched to a gene: 9. This CDR3 comprises 16 residues. CDR1 is LGHNA and CDR2 is YSLEER in the germline V gene. The CDR3 here is CASSQDQGAIGYEQFF. CDR3 nucleotide sequence: TGCGCCAGCAGCCAAGATCAGGGGGCAATAGGCTATGAGCAGTTCTTC.

The J gene is TRBJ2-2, the V gene TRBV7-8; D is ambiguous. This CDR3 region has 14 residues. Trimming removed 1 base at V and 3 bases at J, with 6 bases between. CDR1 is SGHVS and CDR2 is FQNEAQ in the germline V gene. The CDR3 sequence is CASSLGQYTGELFF. The CDR3 bases are TGTGCCAGCAGCTTAGGGCAGTACACCGGGGAGCTGTTTTTT.

The genes are TRBV19 and TRBJ2-7; 9 nucleotides line up with TRBD2. The trim removed 3 bases at V and 4 bases at J, leaving 4 bases unmatched. CDR1 LNHDA and CDR2 SQIVND come from the germline V gene (reference sequence). CDR3 length: 14 residues. The CDR3 region has the DNA TGTGCCAGTAGTATCCAAGCGGGGGGTTACGAGCAGTACTTC. Protein product: CASSIQAGGYEQYF.

The V and J genes are TRBV5-6 and TRBJ2-5; 7 bases are a match to TRBD1. Germline V gene lookup returns CDR1 SGHDT and CDR2 YYEEEE. The junction had 5 bases not matched to a gene; V was cut back by 2 bases and J by 1 base. The CDR3 totals 15 residues. CDR3 DNA sequence: TGTGCCAGCAGCTTCCTGGCAGGGGGCCAAGAGACCCAGTACTTC. Translation: CASSFLAGGQETQYF.

This chain joins TRBV2 and TRBJ2-1; D is perhaps TRBD2 (5 bases). This CDR3 comprises 15 residues. Trimming cost V 2 bases and J 4 bases, with 12 bases left between them. Germline values: CDR1 SNHLY, CDR2 FYNNEI. The CDR3: CASSERQDLYNEQFF. CDR3 coding DNA: TGTGCCAGCAGTGAACGTCAGGACTTATACAATGAGCAGTTCTTC.

The J gene is TRBJ2-7, the V gene TRBV5-1, with 11 bases matching TRBD2. The CDR3 has 15 residues. The germline CDR1 and CDR2 sequences are SGHRS and YFSETQ. The V and J ends lost 4 bases and 2 bases, in that order; junction bases with no gene match: 5. The CDR3 sequence is CASSAGLAATYEQYF. The CDR3 nucleotides are TGCGCCAGCAGCGCGGGACTAGCGGCAACCTACGAGCAGTACTTC. The variable domain in full, with the rest retrieved from reference TRBV5-1 and TRBJ2-7, is KAGVTQTPRYLIKTRGQQVTLSCSPISGHRSVSWYQQTPGQGLQFLFEYFSETQRNKGNFPGRFSGRQFSNSRSEMNVSTLELGDSALYLCASSAGLAATYEQYFGPGTRLTVT.

V gene TRBV29-1 combines with J gene TRBJ2-7, with a tentative D call TRBD1 (6 bases). The length of the CDR3 is 13 residues. CDR1 is SQVTM, CDR2 ANQGSEA, per germline. V lost 3 bases and J 1 base, leaving 10 bases between the germline ends. CDR3 amino acids: CSVDTGTSYEQYF. For the CDR3, the DNA is TGCAGCGTTGATACCGGGACATCCTACGAGCAGTACTTC.

The chain recombines TRBV19 with TRBJ2-6; 10 bases align to TRBD2. CDR3 length: 21 amino acids. CDR1 is LNHDA, CDR2 SQIVND, per germline (reference sequence). J lost 0 bases, V lost 1 base, and 12 bases had no gene match. The CDR3 DNA is TGTGCCAGTAGTATAGTAGGGCTAGCGGGGGACGCTAGCTCTGGGGCCAACGTCCTGACTTTC. It specifies CASSIVGLAGDASSGANVLTF. Based on the CDR3 plus reference TRBV19 and TRBJ2-6, the full variable domain is DGGITQSPKYLFRKEGQNVTLSCEQNLNHDAMYWYRQDPGQGLRLIYYSQIVNDFQKGDIAEGYSVSREKKESFPLTVTSAQKNPTAFYLCASSIVGLAGDASSGANVLTFGAGSRLTVL.

This clone was picked up one time. The J gene is TRBJ2-7, the V gene TRBV7-3; 7 positions match TRBD2. With 2 bases clipped from V and 2 bases from J, the junction kept 6 bases outside the gene matches. Germline V CDR1 and CDR2: SGHTA, FQGTGA. The CDR3 extends over 15 amino acids. The CDR3 loop reads CASSLGGGETYEQYF. CDR3 sequence (DNA): TGTGCCAGCAGCTTAGGGGGGGGTGAGACCTACGAGCAGTACTTC.

The V and J genes are TRBV30 and TRBJ1-2; D possibly corresponds to TRBD1 (6 bases). The CDR3 contains 14 residues. Germline CDR1 GTSNPN, CDR2 SVGIG (reference sequence). V lost 2 bases to trimming and J lost 4 bases, with 14 bases between them. The CDR3 sequence: CAWSFEGESYGYTF. CDR3 nucleotides: TGTGCCTGGAGTTTTGAGGGGGAAAGCTATGGCTACACCTTC.

This chain links TRBV5-1 with TRBJ2-2; 7 nucleotides agree with TRBD1. Germline V gene data show CDR1 as SGHRS and CDR2 as YFSETQ. The CDR3 covers 17 residues. Germline trimming cut 4 bases from V and 6 bases from J; bases unmatched to any gene: 15. This CDR3 is CASSRHIDRDGSGELFF. CDR3 nucleotide sequence: TGCGCCAGCAGCCGACATATAGACAGGGATGGTTCCGGGGAGCTGTTTTTT.

The rearrangement uses TRBV27 and TRBJ1-6; 12 nucleotides line up with TRBD1. This CDR3 is built from 17 residues. Trimming took 5 bases from V and 10 from J; bases not matched to a gene: 12. Germline CDR1 and CDR2: MNHEY and SMNVEV (reference sequence). CDR3 sequence: CASSPSSRDRGPSPLHF. The CDR3 DNA sequence: TGTGCCAGCAGTCCCTCCTCCCGGGACAGGGGGCCCTCACCCCTCCACTTT.

The rearrangement joins TRBV7-8 to TRBJ1-1; 7 bases map to TRBD1. This CDR3 is 15 amino acids long. V was clipped by 5 bases and J by 4 bases; unmatched bases: 10. Germline CDR1 SGHVS, CDR2 FQNEAQ. The CDR3 DNA sequence: TGTGCCAGCAGCGGGCGCGACAGGGAGTCCACTGAAGCTTTCTTT. Its translation is CASSGRDRESTEAFF.

This clone was recorded a few times. The rearrangement links TRBV2 to TRBJ2-7; 7 bases map to TRBD1. The CDR3 length is 16 residues. Trimming removed 4 bases from V and 4 bases from J; junction bases left unmatched: 13. Per the germline V gene, CDR1 is SNHLY and CDR2 is FYNNEI. CDR3 sequence reads: CASSVGQLVPIYEQYF. The CDR3 bases are TGTGCCAGCAGTGTGGGACAGTTGGTTCCAATTTACGAGCAGTACTTC.

This chain connects TRBV28 to TRBJ1-1, with a possible D match to TRBD1 (6 bases). Trimming left V 4 bases short and J 0 bases short, with 15 bases between. Germline V CDR1 and CDR2: MDHEN, SYDVKM. The CDR3 extends over 16 amino acids. CDR3 nucleotide sequence: TGTGCCAGCAGTTCCCCCGGGACAACCATGAACACTGAAGCTTTCTTT. Translating it yields CASSSPGTTMNTEAFF.

This clone showed up just a few times. J is TRBJ2-7 and V is TRBV7-8, with 8 bases aligning to TRBD1. The length of the CDR3 is 14 residues. The J segment lost 5 bases and the V segment lost 5 bases, leaving 8 bases of the junction unmatched. Germline CDR1 SGHVS, CDR2 FQNEAQ. DNA of the CDR3: TGTGCCAGCAGCGCTGACAGGGGACCCCACGAGCAGTACTTC. This gives the protein CASSADRGPHEQYF. Filled out from reference TRBV7-8 and TRBJ2-7, the complete variable domain reads GAGVSQSPRYKVAKRGQDVALRCDPISGHVSLFWYQQALGQGPEFLTYFQNEAQLDKSGLPSDRFFAERPEGSVSTLKIQRTQQEDSAVYLCASSADRGPHEQYFGPGTRLTVT.

This chain links TRBV5-8 with TRBJ1-5, with a weak D call TRBD1 (6 bases). Between the trimmed V and J ends, which lost 2 bases and 4 bases, there was a span of 13 bases. The CDR3 is made up of 15 amino acids. CDR1 SGHTS and CDR2 YDEGEE come from the germline V gene. Written as DNA, the CDR3 is TGTGCCAGCAGCTTAACAGGGTACGGGAATCAGCCCCAGCATTTT. It translates to CASSLTGYGNQPQHF.

The CDR3 coding sequence is TGTGCCAGCAGTTTAAGGGGACGGGGGGGCACAGATACGCAGTATTTT. Its translation is CASSLRGRGGTDTQYF. This sequence joins TRBV27 and TRBJ2-3, with 7 nucleotides matching TRBD2. The V gene end was trimmed by 2 bases and the J gene end by 1 base; junction bases not matched to a gene: 6. CDR3 length: 16 residues. The germline gives CDR1 MNHEY, CDR2 SMNVEV (reference sequence).

This chain links TRBV19 with TRBJ1-2, with D unclear. V dropped 2 bases and J dropped 5 bases, with 6 bases sitting between them. Germline assignment: CDR1 LNHDA and CDR2 SQIVND (reference sequence). The CDR3 totals 12 residues. The CDR3 loop reads CASSIRTYGYTF. In DNA, the CDR3 is TGTGCCAGTAGTATAAGAACTTATGGCTACACCTTC.

V is TRBV18 and J is TRBJ2-5, with 10 bases fitting TRBD2. CDR1 and CDR2 from the germline V gene are KGHSH and LQKENI. CDR3 length: 18 residues. The trim removed 4 bases at V and 0 bases at J, leaving 11 bases unmatched. The CDR3 loop is CASSRIGLAGANQETQYF. Written as DNA, the CDR3 is TGTGCCAGCTCACGCATCGGGCTAGCGGGGGCAAACCAAGAGACCCAGTACTTC.

The chain has TRBV4-3 and TRBJ2-7; 7 bases match TRBD2. V shed 0 bases and J 0 bases; nucleotides not matched to a gene: 5. The CDR3 totals 16 residues. CDR1 is LGHNA and CDR2 is YSLEER in the germline V gene. CDR3 bases: TGCGCCAGCAGCCAAGATTTCCGCGGGAGCTCCTACGAGCAGTACTTC. Translation: CASSQDFRGSSYEQYF.

V is TRBV14 and J is TRBJ2-2, with 7 bases lining up with TRBD1. The CDR3 spans 17 residues. After removal of 2 bases from V and 0 bases from J, the junction contained 6 bases not matched to a gene. Germline CDR1 SGHDN, CDR2 FVKESK. CDR3 amino acids: CASSQMTGTANTGELFF. Here the CDR3 DNA reads TGTGCCAGCAGCCAAATGACAGGGACCGCGAACACCGGGGAGCTGTTTTTT. The full variable domain, rest sourced from reference TRBV14 and TRBJ2-2, is EAGVTQFPSHSVIEKGQTVTLRCDPISGHDNLYWYRRVMGKEIKFLLHFVKESKQDESGMPNNRFLAERTGGTYSTLKVQPAELEDSGVYFCASSQMTGTANTGELFFGEGSRLTVL.

V and J are TRBV10-3 and TRBJ2-3; TRBD1 aligns across 11 bases. J gave up 4 bases and V 7 bases, and 7 bases lay outside the gene matches. The CDR3 length is 15 residues. Germline CDR1 ENHRY, CDR2 SYGVKD. The CDR3 here is CAIKTGQGDSDTQYF. The CDR3 nucleotides read TGTGCCATCAAAACGGGACAGGGGGATTCAGATACGCAGTATTTT.

CDR3 DNA sequence: TGCGCCAGCAGAAAGACAGGGCAATCCGGGGAGCTGTTTTTT. As protein: CASRKTGQSGELFF. The chain links TRBV10-2 to TRBJ2-2; 7 bases align to TRBD1. After removal of 6 bases from V and 6 bases from J, the junction contained 7 bases not matched to a gene. The CDR3 contains 14 residues. The germline V gene has CDR1 WSHSY and CDR2 SAAADI.

Comment on this clone: In the same sample, other DNA sequences code for this CDR3. V is TRBV5-1 and J is TRBJ1-3, with D maybe TRBD1 (6 bases). This CDR3 comprises 14 residues. V was pared by 4 bases and J by 2 bases, with 10 bases between. CDR1 is SGHRS, CDR2 YFSETQ, per germline. The CDR3 region has the DNA TGCGCCAGCAGCCCACAGGGTGCTGGAAACACCATATATTTT. Protein: CASSPQGAGNTIYF.

This clone appeared a few times. J is TRBJ1-1 and V is TRBV7-2; D is unclear. CDR3 size: 14 residues. V gave up 0 bases and J gave up 10 bases, with 15 bases separating them. CDR1 SGHTA and CDR2 FQGNSA come from the germline V gene. The CDR3 protein is CASSLARDPVAAFF. As DNA, the CDR3 is TGTGCCAGCAGCTTAGCGCGGGATCCGGTTGCAGCTTTCTTT.